The T cell receptor beta chain under discussion was sequenced for a study of tumor and adjacent non-tumor tissue in lung cancer. Study-wide context: On average, productive TCRbeta reads reached about 4.17 million per sample.

The CDR3 has 12 amino acids. Germline lookup yields CDR1 SGHNT and CDR2 YYREEE (reference sequence). A modified ARM-PCR protocol with three rounds of nested PCR amplified TCRbeta. TCRdb called the multiplex PCR reads again in MiXCR, with one record for every CDR3 protein. The profile shows roughly 74,000 distinct CDR3 sequences, over 65% of them singletons. Comments on this clonotype: One junction end disagrees with the germline gene, perhaps due to a read error.

This sample's RNA came from whole unsorted tissue. This non-tumor lung sample came from over 3 cm beyond the tumor edge. Chemotherapy-naive patients with new lung cancer underwent thoracic surgery in China, August–late 2014. The chain uses TRBV5-4 and TRBJ2-2; possible D gene TRBD2, 5 bases. The sequence was collected from a man between 70 and 80 years old with non-small cell lung cancer. The material sequenced was distant non-tumor lung tissue. Written as DNA, the CDR3 is TGTACCAGCAGCCCAGACACCGGGGAGCTGTTGTTT. Translation gives CTSSPDTGELLF.